This T cell receptor beta chain was documented in a study of blood T cell repertoires in COVID-19. Clones were sequenced by immunoSEQ multiplex PCR, and TCRdb holds only the in-frame ones, with some missing. The repertoire holds some 300,000 clones, with around 88% as singletons. The sample comprised peripheral blood. This clonotype was obtained from a woman aged 25 to 39 who had recovered from COVID-19.

This CDR3 is CATSRARDRGNQPQHF. As DNA, the CDR3 is TGTGCCACCAGCCGAGCCCGGGACAGGGGGAATCAGCCCCAGCATTTT. The genes are TRBV15 and TRBJ1-5, with 11 positions matching TRBD1. The germline CDR1 and CDR2 sequences are LNHNV and YYDKDF (reference sequence). This CDR3 has 16 amino acids. Trimming at V came to 5 bases and at J to 4 bases, leaving 7 bases not matched to a gene.